This is a list of T cell receptor beta chains from one sample in a study of blood T cell dynamics during melanoma immunotherapy. The data were produced by immunoSEQ multiplex PCR, yet TCRdb's version contains in-frame clones alone and is incomplete. The sample lists some 11,000 clones, over 80% occurring once. The sample consisted of blood, taken from a patient treated with checkpoint blockade. All receptors come from a human donor with melanoma. Both conserved end residues are part of each CDR3. A D gene is named only where the DNA matches it firmly.

d_call j_call v_call cdr3_aa
. TRBJ2-5 TRBV7-2 CASSLAPISQETQYF
. TRBJ2-1 TRBV6-5 CASSSGAGYNEQFF
. TRBJ2-2 TRBV30 CAWSVGTNTGELFF
. TRBJ2-3 TRBV6-4 CASSDRPTDTQYF
. TRBJ2-5 TRBV5-4 CASSDPGTRETQYF
. TRBJ2-7 TRBV7-2 CASSSQLIISSYEQYF
. TRBJ1-2 TRBV19 CASSITGEHNYGYTF
. TRBJ1-1 TRBV7-3 CASSSQENTEAFF
TRBD1 TRBJ2-6 TRBV2 CASRRGQGATGANVLTF
TRBD1 TRBJ2-1 TRBV5-1 CASRSTGDRYNEQFF
TRBD1 TRBJ2-5 TRBV5-4 CASSWTGTQETQYF
TRBD1 TRBJ1-2 TRBV29-1 CSVLPSTGGFNYGYTF
TRBD1 . TRBV10-1 CASSPSGGGSEQYF
TRBD1 TRBJ1-1 TRBV30 CAWIPGQGATWNTEAFF
TRBD1 TRBJ1-4 TRBV5-6 CASSPTHRGQKLFF
TRBD1 TRBJ2-3 TRBV6-4 CASSDGGTGRDTQYF
. TRBJ2-3 TRBV29-1 CSVGRTTDTQYF
. TRBJ1-5 TRBV7-2 CASSLGGEPQHF
TRBD1 TRBJ1-4 TRBV5-8 CASSLNGQGSEKLFF
TRBD1 TRBJ2-7 TRBV9 CASSPRGQAGYEQYF
. TRBJ2-2 TRBV5-5 CASSLPDGELFF
. TRBJ1-3 TRBV5-6 CASSLEGLRLSSGNTIYF
. TRBJ1-4 TRBV2 CASSEVEKLFF
TRBD2 TRBJ2-2 TRBV7-9 CASSPWASGGDVYTGELFF
. TRBJ1-2 TRBV5-1 CAPMGGEVNYGYTF
. TRBJ2-2 TRBV5-5 CASSLVGAGTGELFF
. TRBJ2-5 TRBV7-8 CASTRREGETQYF
TRBD2 TRBJ2-2 TRBV13 CASSPGGPTGELFF